This T cell receptor (beta chain) is from a study of long-term antiretroviral therapy in people with HIV. The CDR3 is 14 amino acids. V lost 4 bases, J lost 2 bases, and 12 bases lay in between. Germline V lookup: CDR1 SGHRS, CDR2 YFSETQ. There were no participants with HIV treated outside the United States. Investigators performed immunoSEQ version v3.0 at survey level. Some clones are missing from TCRdb's copy, which holds only in-frame ones; the method was immunoSEQ multiplex PCR. The sample records under 25,000 clones, around 84% being singletons. A word on this clone: Its antigen is undetermined.

Findings and limits, study-wide: ART preceded a rise in diversity that nonetheless stayed lower than in transplant donor controls. The repertoire was dominated at all time points by clones expanded before ART.

The receptor was isolated from a man between 60 and 75 years old with HIV. The material sequenced was unsorted PBMCs, taken 1.3 years after starting antiretroviral therapy. The chain links TRBV5-1 to TRBJ1-1; no clear D. The CDR3 here is CASSPGGLNTEAFF. CDR3 DNA sequence: TGCGCCAGCAGCCCGGGAGGCTTAAACACTGAAGCTTTCTTT.